The clone carrying this T cell receptor (beta chain) has a single count. The source of the sample is a study of blood T cell repertoires in COVID-19. Data came from immunoSEQ multiplex PCR; TCRdb stores just in-frame clones and leaves some out. Here the sample spans over 250,000 clones, about 89% being singletons. V lost 3 bases, J lost 7 bases, and 12 bases lay in between. The CDR3 is made up of 13 amino acids. The germline V gene encodes CDR1 LNHDA and CDR2 SQIVND (reference sequence). The origin of this receptor is a man aged 35-49 years who had recovered from COVID-19. Source material: PBMCs or T cells enriched from blood (not recorded which). V and J are TRBV19 and TRBJ1-1; D is possibly TRBD1 (6 bases). For the CDR3, the DNA is TGTGCCAGTAGTATGCAGGGGTGGGATGAAGCTTTCTTT. Translated, it gives CASSMQGWDEAFF.